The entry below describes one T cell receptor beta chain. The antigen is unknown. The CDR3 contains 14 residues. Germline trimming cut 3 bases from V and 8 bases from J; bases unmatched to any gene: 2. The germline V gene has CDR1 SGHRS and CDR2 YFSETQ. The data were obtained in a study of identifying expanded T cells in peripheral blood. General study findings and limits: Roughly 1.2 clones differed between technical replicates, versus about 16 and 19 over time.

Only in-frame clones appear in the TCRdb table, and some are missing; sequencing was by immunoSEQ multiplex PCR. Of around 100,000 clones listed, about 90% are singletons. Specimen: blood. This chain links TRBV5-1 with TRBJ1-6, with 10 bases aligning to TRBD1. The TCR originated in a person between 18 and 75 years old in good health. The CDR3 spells CASSSGQGDSPLHF. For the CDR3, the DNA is TGCGCCAGCAGCTCCGGACAGGGGGATTCACCCCTCCACTTT.